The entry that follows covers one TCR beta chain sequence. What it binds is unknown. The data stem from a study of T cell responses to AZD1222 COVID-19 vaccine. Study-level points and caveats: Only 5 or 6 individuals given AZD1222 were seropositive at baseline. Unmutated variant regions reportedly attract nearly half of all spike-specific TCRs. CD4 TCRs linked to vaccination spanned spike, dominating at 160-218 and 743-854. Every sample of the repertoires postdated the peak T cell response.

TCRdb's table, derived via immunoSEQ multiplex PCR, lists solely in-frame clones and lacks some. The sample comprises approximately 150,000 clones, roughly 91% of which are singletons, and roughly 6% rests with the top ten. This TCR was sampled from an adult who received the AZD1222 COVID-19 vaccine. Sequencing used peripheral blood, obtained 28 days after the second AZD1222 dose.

This CDR3 is CAIPLLGSQETQYF. CDR3 bases: TGTGCCATTCCACTCCTAGGGTCTCAAGAGACCCAGTACTTC. This rearrangement joins TRBV7-9 to TRBJ2-5, with unresolved D. Germline CDR1 and CDR2: SEHNR and FQNEAQ (reference sequence). Trimming removed 10 bases from V and 2 bases from J, with 17 bases in between. CDR3 length: 14 residues.